The 15 T cell receptor beta chains in this list originate from one sample, sequenced in a study of CD8+CD57+ T cells in acquired aplastic anemia. Genomic DNA, the template, was used for profiling of the TCR beta VDJ and CDR3. TCRdb recomputed calls from the reads with MiXCR, one row per CDR3 protein. The table includes about 420,000 distinct CDR3 sequences, 65% to 80% detected once. Sample: sorted CD4+, CD8+, or CD8+CD57+ T cells (not recorded which) from PBMCs. The receptors shown here come from a human donor in good health, serving as a control.

The J gene is TRBJ2-3, the V gene TRBV9; 11 bases align to TRBD2. The CDR3 extends over 18 amino acids. Unmatched junction bases numbered 14, after V lost 4 bases and J lost 4 bases. CDR1 is SGDLS and CDR2 is YYNGEE in the germline V gene. The DNA of the CDR3 is TGTGCCAGCAGCTTAGTGACTAGCGGGGAGCCCCAGTCAGATACGCAGTATTTT. Translating gives CASSLVTSGEPQSDTQYF. Filled out from reference TRBV9 and TRBJ2-3, the complete variable domain reads DSGVTQTPKHLITATGQRVTLRCSPRSGDLSVYWYQQSLDQGLQFLIQYYNGEERAKGNILERFSAQQFPDLHSELNLSSLELGDSALYFCASSLVTSGEPQSDTQYFGPGTRLTVL.

This clonotype has a count of ten or more. The genes are TRBV2 and TRBJ1-4; the D is unclear. The CDR3 runs 14 residues. Germline V gene data show CDR1 as SNHLY and CDR2 as FYNNEI. V was clipped by 4 bases and J by 8 bases, with 14 bases between them. CDR3: CASSVGSQGEKLFF. The CDR3 DNA reads as TGTGCCAGCAGTGTTGGTTCCCAAGGGGAAAAACTGTTTTTT.

With regard to this clonotype: The missing conserved phenylalanine or tryptophan at the end of this CDR3 makes a read error likely. The limits of the CDR3 on the DNA are not certain, so only TCRdb's listed CDR3 is given. The V call is TRBV7-3, the J call TRBJ2-3; the table's TRBD1 call for D was not verified on the DNA. With termini counted, the CDR3 has 13 amino acids. CDR1 and CDR2 from the germline V gene are SGHTA and FQGTGA. CDR3 loop: CASSPQGQSTEYS.

For the CDR3, the DNA is TGTGCCAGCAGCCACGGGGGACTATTGACCTACGAGCAGTACTTC. Translating it yields CASSHGGLLTYEQYF. V usage is TRBV6-2 or TRBV6-3 and J usage is TRBJ2-7; 7 positions match TRBD2. V gave up 6 bases and J gave up 2 bases; unmatched junction bases: 10. The CDR3 spans 15 residues. CDR1 is MNHEY and CDR2 is SVGEGT in the germline V gene.

This clonotype appeared many times. A read error may explain this, as a much larger clone is one base away. The chain is built from TRBV10-3 and TRBJ1-1; unclear D gene. The CDR3 is 14 amino acids. Germline lookup yields CDR1 ENHRY and CDR2 SYGVKD. The CDR3 region has the DNA TGTGCCATCAGTGAGTCGAGTTTGAACGCTGAAGCTTTCTTT. Residues: CAISESSLNAEAFF.

This clonotype was counted ten times or more. CDR3 sequence (DNA): TGTGCCAGCAGCCAACTTAGCGGGGGGGCCTTCAATGAGCAGTTCTTC. Amino acids: CASSQLSGGAFNEQFF. The V and J genes are TRBV4-2 and TRBJ2-1; 11 nucleotides line up with TRBD2. The germline gives CDR1 LGHNA, CDR2 YNFKEQ. This CDR3 spans 16 amino acids. The ends lost 2 bases at V and 6 bases at J; junction bases unmatched: 6.

In this sample, this clonotype turned up many times. The rearrangement links TRBV5-5 to TRBJ1-5, with D possibly being TRBD1 (6 bases). This CDR3 spans 16 amino acids. Trimming took off 2 bases at V and 0 bases at J, with 12 bases between the two ends. The germline V gene has CDR1 SGHKS and CDR2 YYEKEE (reference sequence). The DNA for the CDR3 is TGTGCCAGCAGCTTCGGGACACCGTATAGCAATCAGCCCCAGCATTTT. Its translation: CASSFGTPYSNQPQHF.

The chain has TRBV2 and TRBJ2-5, with a possible D match to TRBD2 (6 bases). The ends were cut back, 6 bases at V and 5 bases at J, with 16 bases in the middle. CDR3 length: 14 residues. CDR1 SNHLY and CDR2 FYNNEI come from the germline V gene. In DNA, the CDR3 is TGTGCCAGCAGCAAGGAGGGGCGATGGGAGACCCAGTACTTC. Protein product: CASSKEGRWETQYF.

This clonotype was seen a handful of times. The gene calls are TRBV10-2 and TRBJ2-3; perhaps TRBD1 as D (5 bases). The CDR3 is 13 residues long. V was pared by 7 bases and J by 6 bases, with 14 bases between. Germline V CDR1 and CDR2: WSHSY, SAAADI. CDR3 sequence: CASNPGQVDTQYF. The CDR3 region has the DNA TGCGCCAGCAACCCCGGACAAGTGGATACGCAGTATTTT.

This clonotype was seen at least ten times. The V gene is TRBV20-1, the J gene TRBJ1-1; 9 bases map to TRBD1. The germline V gene encodes CDR1 DFQATT and CDR2 SNEGSKA (reference sequence). The CDR3 covers 14 residues. V lost 2 bases and J lost 4; bases outside the gene matches: 5. CDR3 sequence: CSARKDRGITEAFF. The CDR3 DNA reads TGCAGTGCTAGAAAGGACAGGGGAATCACTGAAGCTTTCTTT.

Concerning this clonotype: At one end, the junction sequence differs from germline, possibly due to a read error. The chain has TRBV5-1 and TRBJ1-2; the D is unclear. The CDR3 runs 11 residues. In germline, CDR1 is SGHRS, CDR2 YFSETQ. DNA for the CDR3: TGCGCCAGCAGAGGGTACGGCGATTCACCCTTC. Translating gives CASRGYGDSPF.

Concerning this clonotype itself: A much larger clone is a single base away; this may be a read error. The V call is TRBV7-9, the J call TRBJ1-3, with D tentatively TRBD1 (6 bases). The CDR3 runs to 15 residues. Per the germline V gene, CDR1 is SEHNR and CDR2 is FQNEAQ (reference sequence). Written as DNA, the CDR3 is TGTGCCAGCAGCTTGGGGGGGGCTGCTGGAGACACCATATATTTT. This translates into CASSLGGAAGDTIYF.

The sample holds many counts of this clonotype. The gene calls are TRBV12-3 or TRBV12-4 and TRBJ1-2, with D possibly being TRBD1 (5 bases). With 4 bases removed from V and 3 bases from J, the gap between germline ends came to 12 bases. The CDR3 has 14 amino acids. CDR3 sequence reads: CASSYRTGYYGYTF. DNA of the CDR3: TGTGCCAGCAGTTACCGTACAGGTTACTATGGCTACACCTTC.

This clonotype was observed a handful of times. This rearrangement joins TRBV24-1 to TRBJ2-5, with D possibly called TRBD1 or TRBD2 (5 bases each). Germline-derived CDR1 and CDR2 are KGHDR and SFDVKD. CDR3 length: 16 amino acids. V lost 4 bases, J lost 5 bases, and 19 bases lay in between. The CDR3 spells CATSDPGTAVGETQYF. CDR3 nucleotide sequence: TGTGCCACCAGTGACCCCGGGACGGCGGTTGGGGAGACCCAGTACTTC.

This clonotype occurred many times. The V gene is TRBV20-1, the J gene TRBJ1-1; unclear D gene. Trimming took off 3 bases at V and 1 base at J, with 21 bases between the two ends. The CDR3 extends over 17 amino acids. The germline gives CDR1 DFQATT, CDR2 SNEGSKA (reference sequence). The CDR3 DNA is TGCAGTGCTAGCCCCTTTTTGGACGGAGTCCAGAACACTGAAGCTTTCTTT. It specifies CSASPFLDGVQNTEAFF.